The clone carrying this T cell receptor (beta chain) was recorded a few times. The V gene lost 1 base and the J gene lost 6 bases, with 15 bases spanning the gap. The CDR3 covers 15 residues. The germline gives CDR1 LGHDT, CDR2 YNNKEL (reference sequence). These data belong to a study of blood T cell repertoires in COVID-19. Overall study context: Some COVID-19 samples were acute and others convalescent; all came from the United States, Italy and Spain.

This table comes from immunoSEQ multiplex PCR, and its TCRdb copy is limited to in-frame clones, with some not included. This table has 65,000 to 70,000 clones, 86% appearing once. Material: peripheral blood. This clonotype originated in a woman aged 55-70 years with acute or convalescent COVID-19. The gene calls are TRBV3-1 (or the pseudogene TRBV3-2) and TRBJ1-2; D not certain. The CDR3 nucleotides read TGTGCCAGCAGCCAAGTCCTGTCGGGGAGGGATGGCTACACCTTC. Amino acid sequence: CASSQVLSGRDGYTF.